Listed below are T cell receptor beta chains from one sample, sequenced in a study of radiotherapy plus CTLA-4 blockade in lung cancer. Clones were sequenced by immunoSEQ multiplex PCR, and TCRdb holds only the in-frame ones, with some missing. The table lists tens of thousands of clones, 80% to 90% of them singletons. This specimen was peripheral blood, taken from a patient treated with radiotherapy plus ipilimumab. The receptors were sampled from a human donor with non-small cell lung cancer who had stable disease on radiotherapy plus ipilimumab. Both conserved end residues are part of each CDR3. D genes are given only for firm matches. Clone size is stated in some rows and not others, as once, few, many or a class when expanded.

CDR3 DNA,CDR3 protein,J gene,D gene,clone size,V gene
TGTGCCAGCACATCGACAGGGGAATCCGGGGAGCTGTTTTTT,CASTSTGESGELFF,TRBJ2-2,TRBD1,NA,TRBV6-1
TGCGCCAGCAGCCAAGATCCAGCCCAAGAGACCCAGTACTTC,CASSQDPAQETQYF,TRBJ2-5,NA,NA,TRBV4-1
TGTGCCAGCAGTTACGACTCTGGACGAGGAGAGCAGTTCTTC,CASSYDSGRGEQFF,TRBJ2-1,NA,NA,TRBV6-6
TGTGCCAGCGCTCGCCAGGGGCCAGGGGGCACCGGGGAGCTGTTTTTT,CASARQGPGGTGELFF,TRBJ2-2,TRBD1,NA,TRBV28
TGTGCCAGCTCAATACAGGAGTACTACGAGCAGTACTTC,CASSIQEYYEQYF,TRBJ2-7,NA,NA,TRBV18
TGTGCCAGCAGCTTAGCACGTGGAGATACGCAGTATTTT,CASSLARGDTQYF,TRBJ2-3,NA,few,TRBV7-2
TGTGCCAGTAGCAAGAACAGGGGAATCGATGAGCAGTTCTTC,CASSKNRGIDEQFF,TRBJ2-1,TRBD1,NA,TRBV19
TGTGCCAGCAGCTTAGGTGACCGGGGAAGGGGGAACACTGAAGCTTTCTTT,CASSLGDRGRGNTEAFF,TRBJ1-1,NA,NA,TRBV7-9
TGCGCCAGCAGTGAGTCCGGGGCTGGGGCCAACGTCCTGACTTTC,CASSESGAGANVLTF,TRBJ2-6,NA,NA,TRBV10-1
TGTGCCAGTAGTGTCGGGCTAGCCGTGGAGACCCAGTACTTC,CASSVGLAVETQYF,TRBJ2-5,NA,NA,TRBV19
TGTGCCAGCAGCTTGGCTGGACAGGAGTGGAACGAGCAGTACTTC,CASSLAGQEWNEQYF,TRBJ2-7,TRBD1,NA,TRBV5-8
TGTGCCAGCAGTTTACACGGGTCTCGGGGCTACACCTTC,CASSLHGSRGYTF,TRBJ1-2,NA,NA,TRBV27
TGTGCCAGCATCCGAGCTGACTCAGGGTTCGGGGAGCAGTACTTC,CASIRADSGFGEQYF,TRBJ2-7,NA,once,TRBV28
TGCGCCAGCAGCCAGACCCCCTCCAGACTAGCTGGAACCTACGAGCAGTACTTC,CASSQTPSRLAGTYEQYF,TRBJ2-7,TRBD2,NA,TRBV4-1
TGTGCCAGCAGCTTAGTGGCAGGGGGTAGTTCACCCCTCCACTTT,CASSLVAGGSSPLHF,TRBJ1-6,TRBD1,few,TRBV7-2
TGCGCCAGCAGTGACCGGGGGGCAGATACGCAGTATTTT,CASSDRGADTQYF,TRBJ2-3,TRBD2,NA,TRBV10-1
TGTGCCAGCAACGGACTAGCGGGGAAAGAGACCCAGTACTTC,CASNGLAGKETQYF,TRBJ2-5,TRBD2,once,TRBV7-2
TGCGCCAGCAGCTTCACCCCGGCCGCTGAAAAACTGTTTTTT,CASSFTPAAEKLFF,TRBJ1-4,NA,NA,TRBV5-1
TGTGCCAGCAGCTTCGGACAGGCTGAAGCTTTCTTT,CASSFGQAEAFF,TRBJ1-1,TRBD1,once,TRBV5-5
TGTGCCAGCAGTAATAGCCGGGGGACCTACAATGAGCAGTTCTTC,CASSNSRGTYNEQFF,TRBJ2-1,NA,NA,TRBV2
TGTGCCAGCAGTTCCGGGGCAGGGGGCACAGATACGCAGTATTTT,CASSSGAGGTDTQYF,TRBJ2-3,NA,once,TRBV28
TGTGCCAGCAGTTTTCTAGCCCCCACAGATACGCAGTATTTT,CASSFLAPTDTQYF,TRBJ2-3,NA,NA,TRBV25-1
TGTGCCTGGAGTGTAGGGTTTACAGGGGGGTATGGCTACACCTTC,CAWSVGFTGGYGYTF,TRBJ1-2,TRBD1,NA,TRBV30
TGCGCCAGCAGCCAAGTCTACGGACAGGGGAATAACTACGAGCAGTACTTC,CASSQVYGQGNNYEQYF,TRBJ2-7,TRBD1,NA,TRBV4-1